The entry below gives a single TCR beta chain sequence along with its context. As for time point: pretreatment peripheral blood. Every patient provided from 1 to 8 samples, collected pretreatment and on-treatment. V was pared by 4 bases and J by 4 bases, with 11 bases of the junction left unmatched. The CDR3 runs 17 residues. Germline V lookup: CDR1 SGHNT, CDR2 YYREEE (reference sequence). Each PCR received spiked synthetic TCR analog templates. Here immunoSEQ multiplex PCR was the method, and the copy in TCRdb shows in-frame clones only, minus some. This sample has some 100,000 clones; 89% occur once, and the top ten carry roughly 0.88%. This record belongs to a study of PD-L1 blockade in urothelial cancer. Turning to the study itself: Atezolizumab at 1,200 mg intravenously every 3 weeks was started by patients at some point between 2014 and 2015. Prior regimens of chemotherapy numbered 0 to 3 per patient.

The TCR originated in a woman aged 80 or over with urothelial cancer. The sample consisted of PBMCs, taken around atezolizumab (anti-PD-L1) treatment. The gene calls are TRBV5-4 and TRBJ1-2; 12 nucleotides agree with TRBD1. The CDR3 DNA sequence: TGTGCCAGCAGCCCTGGGACAGGGGGCGCTATCTTCTATGGCTACACCTTC. It yields the protein CASSPGTGGAIFYGYTF.